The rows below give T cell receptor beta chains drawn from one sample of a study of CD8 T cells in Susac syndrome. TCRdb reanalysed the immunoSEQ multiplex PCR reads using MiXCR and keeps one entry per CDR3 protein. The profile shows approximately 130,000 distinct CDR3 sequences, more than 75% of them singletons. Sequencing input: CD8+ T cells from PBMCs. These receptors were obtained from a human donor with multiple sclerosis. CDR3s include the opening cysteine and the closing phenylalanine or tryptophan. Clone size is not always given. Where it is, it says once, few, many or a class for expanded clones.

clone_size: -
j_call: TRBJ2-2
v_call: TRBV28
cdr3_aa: CASSWDAGGELFF

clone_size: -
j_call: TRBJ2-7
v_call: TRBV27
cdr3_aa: CASSLISAKYEQYF

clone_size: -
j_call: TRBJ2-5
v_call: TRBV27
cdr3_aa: CASSSTLAGGLETQYF

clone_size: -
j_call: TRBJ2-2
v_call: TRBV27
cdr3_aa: CASGALGELFF

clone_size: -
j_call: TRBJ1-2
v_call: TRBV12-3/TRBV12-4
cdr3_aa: CASSLQPREYGYTF

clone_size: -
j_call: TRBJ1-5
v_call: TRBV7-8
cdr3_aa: CASSLGWVSNQPQHF

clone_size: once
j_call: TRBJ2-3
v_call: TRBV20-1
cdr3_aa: CSADPPGLAVYTQYF

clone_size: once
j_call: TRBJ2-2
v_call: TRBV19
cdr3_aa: CASSPNSRTGELFF

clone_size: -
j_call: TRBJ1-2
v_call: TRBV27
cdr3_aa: CASSFGGWNGYTF

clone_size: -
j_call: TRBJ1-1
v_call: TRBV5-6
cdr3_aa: CASSLAGANTEAFF

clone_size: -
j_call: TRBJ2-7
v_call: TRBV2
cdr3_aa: CASRGALSYEQYF

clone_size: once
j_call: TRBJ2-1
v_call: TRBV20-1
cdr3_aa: CSAERLAGVSNEQFF

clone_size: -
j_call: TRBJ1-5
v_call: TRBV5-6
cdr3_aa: CASSVQGSNQPQHF

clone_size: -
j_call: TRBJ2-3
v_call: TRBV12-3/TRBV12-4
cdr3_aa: CASSGQGLADTQYF

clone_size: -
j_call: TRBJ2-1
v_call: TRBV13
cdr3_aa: CASSLERSSYNEQFF

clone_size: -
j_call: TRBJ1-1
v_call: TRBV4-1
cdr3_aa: CASSQVEGLNTEAFF

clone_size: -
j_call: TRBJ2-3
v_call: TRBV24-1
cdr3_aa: CATSDLAESTGDTQYF

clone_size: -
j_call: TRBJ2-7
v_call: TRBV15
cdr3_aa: CATSTTTGIDEQYF

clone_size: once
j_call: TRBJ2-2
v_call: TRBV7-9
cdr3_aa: CASSLITGGAGELFF

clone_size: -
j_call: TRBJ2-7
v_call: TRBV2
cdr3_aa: CASSPGGNEQYF

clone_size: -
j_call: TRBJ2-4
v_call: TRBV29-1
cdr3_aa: CSGLAVAKNIQYF

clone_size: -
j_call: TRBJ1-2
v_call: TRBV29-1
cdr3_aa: CSVEGGALYGYTF

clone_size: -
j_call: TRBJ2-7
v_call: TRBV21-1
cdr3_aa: CASSKEETEGEQYF

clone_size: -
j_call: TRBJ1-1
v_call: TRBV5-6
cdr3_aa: CASSLVGGWAEAFF

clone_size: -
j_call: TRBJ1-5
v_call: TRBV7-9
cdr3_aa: CASSPDLGQPQHF

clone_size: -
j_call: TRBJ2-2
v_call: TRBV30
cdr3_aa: CAWSEGVTNTGELFF

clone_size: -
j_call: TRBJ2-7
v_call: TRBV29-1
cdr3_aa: CSVEDPGTTGVGQYF

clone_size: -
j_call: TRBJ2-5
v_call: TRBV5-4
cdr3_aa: CASSLLEARQETQYF

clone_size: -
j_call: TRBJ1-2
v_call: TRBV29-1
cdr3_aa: CSVDDGYTF

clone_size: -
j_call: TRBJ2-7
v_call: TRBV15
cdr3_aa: CATSKGQATEQYF

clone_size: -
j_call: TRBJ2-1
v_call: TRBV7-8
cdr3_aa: CAIRNGNEQFF

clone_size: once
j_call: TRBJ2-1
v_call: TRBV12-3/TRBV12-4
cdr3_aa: CASSEDRYEQFF

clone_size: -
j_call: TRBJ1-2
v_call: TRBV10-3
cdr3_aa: CAISDQGPVYGYTF

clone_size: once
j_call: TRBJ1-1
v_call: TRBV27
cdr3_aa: CASKSGLEAFF

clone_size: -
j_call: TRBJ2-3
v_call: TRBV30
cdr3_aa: CAWSVLGGTYPDTQYF

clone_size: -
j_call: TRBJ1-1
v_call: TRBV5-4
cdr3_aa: CASSTSGMSSTEAFF

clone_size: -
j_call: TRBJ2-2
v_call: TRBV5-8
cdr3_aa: CASSLEANTGELFF

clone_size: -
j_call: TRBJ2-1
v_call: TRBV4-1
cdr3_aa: CASSLGAGTSGRPWVWEQFF

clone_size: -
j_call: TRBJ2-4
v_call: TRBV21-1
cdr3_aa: CASSKEGRGAGAKNIQYF

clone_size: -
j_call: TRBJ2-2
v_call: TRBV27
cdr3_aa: CASSPGPGELFF

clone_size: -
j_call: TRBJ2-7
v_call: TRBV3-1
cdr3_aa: CASSQGAILYEQYF

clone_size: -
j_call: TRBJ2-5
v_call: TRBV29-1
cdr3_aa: CSVDPTGGVETQYF

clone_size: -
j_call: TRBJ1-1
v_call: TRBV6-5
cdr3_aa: CASSYDSLNTEAFF

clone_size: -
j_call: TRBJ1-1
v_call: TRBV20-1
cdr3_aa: CSARRLRELLGNTEAFF

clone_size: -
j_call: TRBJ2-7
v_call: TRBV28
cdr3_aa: CASSLARGEQYF

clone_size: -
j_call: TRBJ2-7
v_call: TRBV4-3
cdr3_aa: CASSHASGYEQYF

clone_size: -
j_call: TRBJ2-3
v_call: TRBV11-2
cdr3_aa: CASSSPKADTQYF

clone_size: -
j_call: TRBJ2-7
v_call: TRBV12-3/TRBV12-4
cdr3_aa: CASSLAGPAYEQYF

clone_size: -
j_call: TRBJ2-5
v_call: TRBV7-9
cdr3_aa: CASSNTLGQVETQYF

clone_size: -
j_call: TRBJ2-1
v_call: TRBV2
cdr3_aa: CASRTQRPYNEQFF

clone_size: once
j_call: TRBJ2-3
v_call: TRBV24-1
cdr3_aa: CATSDHRGVDDTQYF

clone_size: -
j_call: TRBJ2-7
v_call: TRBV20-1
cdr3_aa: CSARDRGLAGVYEQYF

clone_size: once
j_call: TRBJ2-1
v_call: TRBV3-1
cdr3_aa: CASSQSGLAGVNEQFF